The present entry profiles one T cell receptor (beta chain) with its context. The target of this receptor is not known. Per-nucleotide qualities are absent, and no much larger clonotype sits a single base away. This record belongs to a study of technical replicates of blood from a few donors (dated by TCRdb to about 2017). Library preparation employed the immunoSEQ multiplex PCR assay. TCRdb holds this immuneACCESS table with in-frame rearrangements only. Some clones are missing; in checked studies, unresolved V genes explain under half, and the rest has no known cause. For this sample the table gives 75,000 to 90,000 clones, of which over 80% were detected only once. In total, the top ten clones hold roughly 0.27% of the sample. CDR1 is given as SGHTA and CDR2 as FQGNSA, both from the germline V gene. V loses 4 bases at its end and J loses 1 base; junction bases beyond the gene matches: 8. Including cysteine and phenylalanine, the CDR3 has 16 amino acids. Of the read, only the CDR3 DNA is kept; its 48 bases are in frame from base 1.

Material: T cells isolated from PBMCs. The source of this sequence is a human donor in good health. The chain uses TRBV7-2 and TRBJ2-7, with 9 bases in between that match TRBD2. The CDR3 region reads CASSSTTSGGSYEQYF. Here is the DNA: TGTGCCAGCAGCTCCACGACTAGCGGAGGGTCCTACGAGCAGTACTTC. The reference TRBV7-2 and TRBJ2-7 proteins fill in what lies around the CDR3, so the full variable domain reads GAGVSQSPSNKVTEKGKDVELRCDPISGHTALYWYRQSLGQGLEFLIYFQGNSAPDKSGLPSDRFSAERTGGSVSTLTIQRTQQEDSAVYLCASSSTTSGGSYEQYFGPGTRLTVT.